This entry features one TCR beta chain sequence. Its antigen is currently unknown. There are 16 residues in the CDR3. Deletions cut 5 bases from V and 9 bases from J, with 23 bases between. Germline CDR1 and CDR2: MGHRA and YSYEKL. The repertoire was sequenced with immunoSEQ multiplex PCR; TCRdb's copy has only in-frame clones and lacks some. The sample lists 300,000 to 450,000 clones, 70% to 90% occurring once. The sample comes from a study of cytomegalovirus exposure and HLA in healthy donors. Study findings and constraints: The finding came from a later analysis; first-cohort TCR clusters tended to co-occur in the 120 or so validation repertoires.

The chain is built from TRBV4-1 and TRBJ1-5; tentative D call: TRBD1 (5 bases). This TCR was sampled from a woman between 18 and 29 years old in good health and CMV-seronegative. Sequencing input: PBMCs. This chain's CDR3 is CASSLEGRGVFGPQHF. The CDR3 DNA follows: TGCGCCAGCAGCTTGGAGGGACGGGGGGTATTTGGGCCCCAGCATTTT.